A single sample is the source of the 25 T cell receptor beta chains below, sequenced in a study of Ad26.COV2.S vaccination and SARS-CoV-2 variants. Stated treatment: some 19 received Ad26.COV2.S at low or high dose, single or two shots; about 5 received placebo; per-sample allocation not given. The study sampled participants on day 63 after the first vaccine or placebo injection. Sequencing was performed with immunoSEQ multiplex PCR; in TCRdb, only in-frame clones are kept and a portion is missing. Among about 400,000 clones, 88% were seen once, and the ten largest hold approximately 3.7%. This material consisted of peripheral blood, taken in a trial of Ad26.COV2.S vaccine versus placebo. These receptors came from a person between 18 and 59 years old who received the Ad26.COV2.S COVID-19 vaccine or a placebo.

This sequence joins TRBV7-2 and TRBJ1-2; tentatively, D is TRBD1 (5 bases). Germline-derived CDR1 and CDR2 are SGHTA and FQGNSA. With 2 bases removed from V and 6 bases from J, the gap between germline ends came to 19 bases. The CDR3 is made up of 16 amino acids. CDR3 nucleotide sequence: TGTGCCAGCAGCTTAAACAGGAACCCCCTAGTCCATGGCTACACCTTC. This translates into CASSLNRNPLVHGYTF.

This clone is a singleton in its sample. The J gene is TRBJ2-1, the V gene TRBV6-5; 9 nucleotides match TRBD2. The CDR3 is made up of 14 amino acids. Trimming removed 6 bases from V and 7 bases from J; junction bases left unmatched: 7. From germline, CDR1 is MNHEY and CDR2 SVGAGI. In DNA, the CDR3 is TGTGCCAGCAGACCCCGGACTAGCGTGAATGAGCAGTTCTTC. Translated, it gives CASRPRTSVNEQFF.

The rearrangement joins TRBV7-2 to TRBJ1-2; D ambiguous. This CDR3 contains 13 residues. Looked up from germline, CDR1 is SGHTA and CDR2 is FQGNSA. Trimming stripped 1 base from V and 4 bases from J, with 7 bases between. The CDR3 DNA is TGTGCCAGCAGCTTAGAGGCCATCTATGGCTACACCTTC. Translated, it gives CASSLEAIYGYTF.

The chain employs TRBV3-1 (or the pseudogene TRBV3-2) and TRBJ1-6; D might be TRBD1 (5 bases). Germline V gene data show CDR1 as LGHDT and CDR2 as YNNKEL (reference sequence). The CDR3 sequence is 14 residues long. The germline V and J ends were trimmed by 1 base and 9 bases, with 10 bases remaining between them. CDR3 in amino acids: CASSQAEGFSPLHF. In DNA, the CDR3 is TGTGCCAGCAGCCAAGCCGAGGGGTTTTCACCCCTCCACTTT.

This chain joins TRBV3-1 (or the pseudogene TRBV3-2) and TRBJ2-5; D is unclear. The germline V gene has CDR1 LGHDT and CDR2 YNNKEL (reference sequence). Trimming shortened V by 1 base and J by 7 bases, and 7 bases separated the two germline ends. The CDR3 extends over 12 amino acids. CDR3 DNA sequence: TGTGCCAGCAGCCAAGCAGACTTGACCCAGTACTTC. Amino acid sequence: CASSQADLTQYF.

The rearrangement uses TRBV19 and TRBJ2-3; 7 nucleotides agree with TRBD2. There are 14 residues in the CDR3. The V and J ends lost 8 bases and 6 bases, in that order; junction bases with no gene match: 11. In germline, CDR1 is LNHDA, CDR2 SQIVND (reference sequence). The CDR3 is CASGRAGTTDTQYF. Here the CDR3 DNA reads TGTGCCAGTGGGAGGGCGGGTACGACGGATACGCAGTATTTT.

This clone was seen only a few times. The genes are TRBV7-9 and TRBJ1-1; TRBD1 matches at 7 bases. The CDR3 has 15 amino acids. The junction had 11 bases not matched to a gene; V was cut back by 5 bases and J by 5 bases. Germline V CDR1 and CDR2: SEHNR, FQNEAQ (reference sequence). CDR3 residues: CASSLGGTGTTEAFF. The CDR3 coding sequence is TGTGCCAGCAGCCTAGGGGGCACGGGAACGACTGAAGCTTTCTTT.

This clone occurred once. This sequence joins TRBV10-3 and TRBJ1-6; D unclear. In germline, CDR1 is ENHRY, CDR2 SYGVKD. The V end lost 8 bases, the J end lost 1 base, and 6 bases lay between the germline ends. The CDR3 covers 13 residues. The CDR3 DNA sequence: TGTGCCATCCGCGGGTCCTATAATTCACCCCTCCACTTT. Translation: CAIRGSYNSPLHF.

The CDR3 here is CASSPDRVAGANVLTF. CDR3 coding DNA: TGTGCCAGCAGCCCCGACAGGGTGGCTGGGGCCAACGTCCTGACTTTC. The chain employs TRBV7-2 and TRBJ2-6; 7 positions match TRBD1. Germline-derived CDR1 and CDR2 are SGHTA and FQGNSA. With 5 bases clipped from V and 2 bases from J, the junction kept 6 bases outside the gene matches. This CDR3 region has 16 residues.

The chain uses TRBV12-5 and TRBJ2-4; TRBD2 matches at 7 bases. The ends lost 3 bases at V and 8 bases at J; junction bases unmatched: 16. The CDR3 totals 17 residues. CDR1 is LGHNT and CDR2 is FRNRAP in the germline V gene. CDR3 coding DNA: TGTGCTAGTGGTTTTAACTCGAGGCGGGGGAATTTTGACATTCAGTACTTC. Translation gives CASGFNSRRGNFDIQYF.

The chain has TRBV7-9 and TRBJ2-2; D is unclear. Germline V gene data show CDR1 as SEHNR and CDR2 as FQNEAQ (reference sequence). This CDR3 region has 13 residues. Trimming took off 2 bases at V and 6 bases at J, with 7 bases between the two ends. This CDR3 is CASSLITAGELFF. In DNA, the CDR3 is TGTGCCAGCAGCTTAATTACGGCCGGGGAGCTGTTTTTT. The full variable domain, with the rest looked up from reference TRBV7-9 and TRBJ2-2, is DTGVSQNPRHKITKRGQNVTFRCDPISEHNRLYWYRQTLGQGPEFLTYFQNEAQLEKSRLLSDRFSAERPKGSFSTLEIQRTEQGDSAMYLCASSLITAGELFFGEGSRLTVL.

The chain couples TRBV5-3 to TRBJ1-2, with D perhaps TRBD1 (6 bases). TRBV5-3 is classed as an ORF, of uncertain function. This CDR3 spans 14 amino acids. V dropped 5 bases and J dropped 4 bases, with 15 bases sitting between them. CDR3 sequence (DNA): TGTGCCAGAAGGGGGGCTGCGGCTAGCTATGGCTACACCTTC. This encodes CARRGAAASYGYTF.

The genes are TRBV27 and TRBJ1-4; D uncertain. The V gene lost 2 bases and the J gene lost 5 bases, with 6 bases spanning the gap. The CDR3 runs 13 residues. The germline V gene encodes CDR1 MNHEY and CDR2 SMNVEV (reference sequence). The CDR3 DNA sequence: TGTGCCAGCAGTTTAGGCAGGAATGAAAAACTGTTTTTT. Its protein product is CASSLGRNEKLFF.

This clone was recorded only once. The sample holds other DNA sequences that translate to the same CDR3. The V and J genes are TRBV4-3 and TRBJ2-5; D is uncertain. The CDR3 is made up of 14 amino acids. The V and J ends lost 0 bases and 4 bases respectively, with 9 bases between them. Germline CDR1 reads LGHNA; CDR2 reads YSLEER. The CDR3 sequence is CASSQDPSPETQYF. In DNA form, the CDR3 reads TGCGCCAGCAGCCAAGATCCCAGCCCAGAGACCCAGTACTTC.

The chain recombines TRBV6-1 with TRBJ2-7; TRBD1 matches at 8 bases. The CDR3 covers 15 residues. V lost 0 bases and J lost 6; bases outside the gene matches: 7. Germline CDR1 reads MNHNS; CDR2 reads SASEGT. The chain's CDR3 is CASSEAPTGVGEQYF. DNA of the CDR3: TGTGCCAGCAGTGAAGCGCCGACAGGGGTTGGCGAGCAGTACTTC.

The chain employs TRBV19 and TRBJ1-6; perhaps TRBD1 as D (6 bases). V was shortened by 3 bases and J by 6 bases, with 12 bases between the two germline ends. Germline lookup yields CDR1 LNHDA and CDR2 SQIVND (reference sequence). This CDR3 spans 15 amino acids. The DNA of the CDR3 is TGTGCCAGTAGTATTAGGCAGGGGACTAATTCACCCCTCCACTTT. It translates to CASSIRQGTNSPLHF.

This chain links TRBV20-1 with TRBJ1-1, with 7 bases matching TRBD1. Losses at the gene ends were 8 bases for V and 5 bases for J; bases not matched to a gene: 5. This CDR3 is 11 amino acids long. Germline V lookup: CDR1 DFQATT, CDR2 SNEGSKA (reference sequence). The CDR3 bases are TGCAGTTATAACAGGGGTACTGAAGCTTTCTTT. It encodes CSYNRGTEAFF.

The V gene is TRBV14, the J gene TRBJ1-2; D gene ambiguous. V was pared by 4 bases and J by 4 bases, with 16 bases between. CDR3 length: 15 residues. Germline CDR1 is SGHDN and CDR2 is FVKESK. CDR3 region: CASSPELGSFYGYTF. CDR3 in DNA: TGTGCCAGCAGCCCCGAACTGGGCAGCTTCTATGGCTACACCTTC.

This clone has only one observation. This CDR3 is CASSHPLAGADGYTF. CDR3 DNA sequence: TGTGCCAGCAGCCATCCACTCGCGGGCGCGGATGGCTACACCTTC. The J gene is TRBJ1-2, the V gene TRBV4-2; D is ambiguous. Germline lookup yields CDR1 LGHNA and CDR2 YNFKEQ. Trimming cost V 3 bases and J 6 bases, with 17 bases left between them. The CDR3 length is 15 residues.

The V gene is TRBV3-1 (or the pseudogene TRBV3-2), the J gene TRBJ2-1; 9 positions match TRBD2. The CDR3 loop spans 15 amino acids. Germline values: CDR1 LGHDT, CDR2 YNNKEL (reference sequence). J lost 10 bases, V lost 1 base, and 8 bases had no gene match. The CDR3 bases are TGTGCCAGCAGCCAAGCTTCAGCGGGAGGTCACGAGCAGTTCTTC. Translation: CASSQASAGGHEQFF.

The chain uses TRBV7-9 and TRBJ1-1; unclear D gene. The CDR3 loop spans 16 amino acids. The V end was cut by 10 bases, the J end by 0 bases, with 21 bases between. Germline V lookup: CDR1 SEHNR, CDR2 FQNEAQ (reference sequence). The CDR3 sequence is CAIGSGPRQMNTEAFF. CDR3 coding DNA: TGTGCCATTGGTTCCGGCCCGAGACAAATGAACACTGAAGCTTTCTTT.

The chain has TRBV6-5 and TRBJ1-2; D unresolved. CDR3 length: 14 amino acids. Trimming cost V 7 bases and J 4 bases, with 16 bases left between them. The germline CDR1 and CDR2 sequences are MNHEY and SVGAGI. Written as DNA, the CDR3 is TGTGCCAGCATTTTAGGGCCTTCGGGCTATGGCTACACCTTC. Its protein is CASILGPSGYGYTF.

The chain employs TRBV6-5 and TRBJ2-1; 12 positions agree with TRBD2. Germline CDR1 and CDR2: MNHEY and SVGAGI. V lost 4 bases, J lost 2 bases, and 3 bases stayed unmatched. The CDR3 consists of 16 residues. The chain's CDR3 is CASSLASGGAYNEQFF. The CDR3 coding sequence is TGTGCCAGCAGTTTAGCTAGCGGGGGGGCCTACAATGAGCAGTTCTTC.

The CDR3 loop reads CASSSTGGRGYGYTF. The CDR3 DNA reads as TGCGCCAGCAGCTCGACAGGGGGTCGCGGCTATGGCTACACCTTC. The chain employs TRBV5-1 and TRBJ1-2; 9 bases agree with TRBD1. Germline CDR1 reads SGHRS; CDR2 reads YFSETQ. This CDR3 is built from 15 residues. J gave up 4 bases and V 3 bases, and 7 bases lay outside the gene matches.

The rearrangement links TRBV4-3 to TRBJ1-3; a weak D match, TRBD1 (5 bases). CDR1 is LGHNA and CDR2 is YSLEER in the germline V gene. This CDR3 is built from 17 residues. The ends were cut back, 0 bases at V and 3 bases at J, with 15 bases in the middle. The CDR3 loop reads CASSQESAGPDGNTIYF. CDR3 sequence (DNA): TGCGCCAGCAGCCAAGAAAGCGCAGGGCCGGATGGAAACACCATATATTTT.